The rows below give T cell receptor beta chains drawn from one sample of a study of OX40 agonist ivuxolimab in advanced cancers. Assay: immunoSEQ multiplex PCR; the TCRdb copy retains only in-frame clones and omits some. The sample lists around 58,000 clones, more than 85% seen once, with 1.4% in the top ten. The source was CD4+ or CD8+ T cells sorted from blood, collected in a trial of the OX40 agonist ivuxolimab. The receptors originated from an adult with an advanced solid tumor such as melanoma, head and neck, liver or kidney cancer. Each CDR3 is given with its conserved first and last residue. The D gene is left open where the match is weak. The size entry is marked missing in some rows and otherwise reads once, few, many or a size class.

D	V	size	J	DNA	CDR3
-	TRBV11-2	-	TRBJ2-7	TGTGCCAGCAGCCTCAGTGAGGTCTACGAGCAGTACTTC	CASSLSEVYEQYF
TRBD1	TRBV18	-	TRBJ1-2	TGTGCCAGCTCAATCCCGGGACAGGGTGGTTATGGCTACACCTTC	CASSIPGQGGYGYTF
-	TRBV2	-	TRBJ2-7	TGTGCCAGCAGCCCAGGTGGTAACTCCCCTCAGTACTTC	CASSPGGNSPQYF
-	TRBV29-1	-	TRBJ2-3	TGCAGCGTTGGGAGGGAGACAGATACGCAGTATTTT	CSVGRETDTQYF
TRBD1	TRBV6-6	-	TRBJ2-2	TGTGCCAGCAGTAAGGGACAGGGGGCTGCCGGGGAGCTGTTTTTT	CASSKGQGAAGELFF
TRBD1	TRBV19	-	TRBJ1-3	TGTGCCAGTAGTCCCAGGGACAGGGATCCCACTGGAAACACCATATATTTT	CASSPRDRDPTGNTIYF
TRBD2	TRBV7-2	-	TRBJ2-7	TGTGCCAGCAGCCCTTGGGTAGCGGGCCGCGAGCAGTACTTC	CASSPWVAGREQYF
-	TRBV11-2	-	TRBJ2-5	TGTGCCAGCAGCTTAGAAGAGACCCAGTACTTC	CASSLEETQYF
-	TRBV2	-	TRBJ2-7	TGTGCCAGCACCCTAGGTCAGGGAATTAACGAGCAGTACTTC	CASTLGQGINEQYF
TRBD1	TRBV2	-	TRBJ1-4	TGTGCCAGCAGTGAGACAGGGGGCGATGAAAAACTGTTTTTT	CASSETGGDEKLFF
-	TRBV19	-	TRBJ2-6	TGTGCCAGTAGTATAGATCAAAGGATCTCTGGGGCCAACGTCCTGACTTTC	CASSIDQRISGANVLTF
-	TRBV9	-	TRBJ2-3	TGTGCCAGCAGCGCCCTACTAGGCACAGATACGCAGTATTTT	CASSALLGTDTQYF
-	TRBV23-1	once	TRBJ1-4	TGCGCCAGCAGTCAAACACCGACAAGCCGCGAGGAAAAACTGTTTTTT	CASSQTPTSREEKLFF
TRBD1	TRBV28	once	TRBJ1-2	TGTGCCAGCAGTGCTCCAGGGGGCGCGTACTATGGCTACACCTTC	CASSAPGGAYYGYTF
-	TRBV28	-	TRBJ2-2	TGTGCCAGCACAAGGTACGGGGAGCTGTTTTTT	CASTRYGELFF
-	TRBV2	-	TRBJ1-5	TGTGCCAGCAGTGATATGGGGGGAAATCAGCCCCAGCATTTT	CASSDMGGNQPQHF
TRBD1	TRBV5-1	-	TRBJ2-7	TGCGCCAGCAGCAAGGGGGACAGGGGTTTCTCCTACGAGCAGTACTTC	CASSKGDRGFSYEQYF
-	TRBV11-2	once	TRBJ1-5	TGTGCCAGCAGCCGTCAGGGGTGGAGGGGTCAGCCCCAGCATTTT	CASSRQGWRGQPQHF
-	TRBV6-5	-	TRBJ1-3	TGTGCCAGCAGTTGGGGCCAGGACTCTGGAAACACCATATATTTT	CASSWGQDSGNTIYF
-	TRBV7-6	-	TRBJ1-3	TGTGCCAGCAGCTTATACCCGTTCTCTGGAAACACCATATATTTT	CASSLYPFSGNTIYF
-	TRBV7-3	-	TRBJ2-5	TGTGCCAGCAGCTTAACGGCGTCGGGAGAGACCCAGTACTTC	CASSLTASGETQYF
TRBD1	TRBV18	-	TRBJ1-5	TGTGCCAGCTCACGGACAGGGTCTGGCAATCAGCCCCAGCATTTT	CASSRTGSGNQPQHF
-	TRBV25-1	-	TRBJ2-1	TGTGCCAGCACCGAAGGGGGTCGCGCGTCCTACAATGAGCAGTTCTTC	CASTEGGRASYNEQFF
TRBD1	TRBV30	-	TRBJ1-3	TGTGCCTGGAGTGGGGATGGGAGGGGGCTTGGAAACACCATATATTTT	CAWSGDGRGLGNTIYF
TRBD1	TRBV7-8	-	TRBJ1-5	TGTGCCAGCAGCTTAGGAAAGGGGGCGTCGGTTCAGCCCCAGCATTTT	CASSLGKGASVQPQHF
-	TRBV28	-	TRBJ1-2	TGTGCCAGCAGTTTAAGTGATTTTGGCTACACCTTC	CASSLSDFGYTF
-	TRBV9	-	TRBJ2-7	TGTGCCAGCAGCGACGACAGCAGCTCCTACGAGCAGTACTTC	CASSDDSSSYEQYF
TRBD1	TRBV29-1	once	TRBJ2-2	TGCAGCCTCCAGACAGGGGGCACCGGGGAGCTGTTTTTT	CSLQTGGTGELFF
TRBD2	TRBV19	-	TRBJ2-7	TGTGCCAGCCCGGGGGGGGGTAACGAGCAGTACTTC	CASPGGGNEQYF
TRBD1	TRBV7-3	-	TRBJ2-1	TGTGCCAGCAGCTCGGCCGGGACAGGGAAGAATGAGCAGTTCTTC	CASSSAGTGKNEQFF
-	TRBV6-6	-	TRBJ2-7	TGTGCCAGCACCTCGGGACACGGTGCCTCCTACGAGCAGTACTTC	CASTSGHGASYEQYF
-	TRBV5-1	once	TRBJ1-3	TGCGCCAGCACCCCGGCGGGCTCTGGAAACACCATATATTTT	CASTPAGSGNTIYF
-	TRBV30	-	TRBJ2-7	TGTGCCTGGAGTGCACAGGGGAGGCCCTACGAGCAGTACTTC	CAWSAQGRPYEQYF
-	TRBV7-2	once	TRBJ2-7	TGTGCCAGCAGCTTAGTACAGGGAAGCGTTTACGAGCAGTACTTC	CASSLVQGSVYEQYF
TRBD2	TRBV30	-	TRBJ2-1	TGTGCCTGGAGTGTGGGACTAGCGGGCTACAATGAGCAGTTCTTC	CAWSVGLAGYNEQFF
TRBD2	TRBV9	-	TRBJ2-5	TGTGCCAGCAGCCCCCGACTAGCGGGGGCCCGAGAGACCCAGTACTTC	CASSPRLAGARETQYF
TRBD1	TRBV5-1	-	TRBJ2-7	TGCGCCAGCAGAATCGGACAGGGTAGTACCTACGAGCAGTACTTC	CASRIGQGSTYEQYF
-	TRBV11-2	-	TRBJ2-1	TGTGCCAGCAGCTTAGACAATGAGCAGTTCTTC	CASSLDNEQFF
-	TRBV6-5	-	TRBJ2-6	TGTGCCAGCAGGCAGTCGAGCTCTGGGGCCAACGTCCTGACTTTC	CASRQSSSGANVLTF
-	TRBV10-3	-	TRBJ1-6	TGTGCCATCAAGGGAGGCGGCGACCCTAATTCACCCCTCCACTTT	CAIKGGGDPNSPLHF
TRBD1	TRBV11-2	-	TRBJ2-7	TGTGCCAGCAGAACCTCCCGGGACAGGATTTACGAGCAGTACTTC	CASRTSRDRIYEQYF
-	TRBV9	-	TRBJ1-2	TGTGCCAGCAGCGTAGCGTTATCAGGGGCCCCTAACTATGGCTACACCTTC	CASSVALSGAPNYGYTF
-	TRBV5-1	few	TRBJ2-3	TGCGCCAGCAGTCGGGAAAGCACAGATACGCAGTATTTT	CASSRESTDTQYF
TRBD1	TRBV30	-	TRBJ1-3	TGTGCCTGGTCACAGGGGTCTGGAAACACCATATATTTT	CAWSQGSGNTIYF
TRBD2	TRBV19	-	TRBJ2-1	TGTGCCAGTAACTCCGGGACTAGCTCCAGCGGTGAGCAGTTCTTC	CASNSGTSSSGEQFF
TRBD1	TRBV6-1	-	TRBJ2-2	TGTGCCAGCAGGCTCCGGGACAGCATCACCGGGGAGCTGTTTTTT	CASRLRDSITGELFF